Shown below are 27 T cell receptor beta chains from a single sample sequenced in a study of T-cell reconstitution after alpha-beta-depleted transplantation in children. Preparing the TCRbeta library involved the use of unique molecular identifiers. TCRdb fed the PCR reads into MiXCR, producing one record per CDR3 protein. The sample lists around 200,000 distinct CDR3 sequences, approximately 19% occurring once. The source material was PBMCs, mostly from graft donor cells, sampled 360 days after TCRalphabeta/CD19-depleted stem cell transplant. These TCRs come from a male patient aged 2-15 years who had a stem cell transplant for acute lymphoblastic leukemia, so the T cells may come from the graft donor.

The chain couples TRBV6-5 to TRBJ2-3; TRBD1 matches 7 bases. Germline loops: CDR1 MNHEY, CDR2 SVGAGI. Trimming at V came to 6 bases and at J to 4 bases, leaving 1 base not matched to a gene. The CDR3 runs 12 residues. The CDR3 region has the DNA TGTGCCAGCAGAGACAGGGCAGATACGCAGTATTTT. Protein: CASRDRADTQYF.

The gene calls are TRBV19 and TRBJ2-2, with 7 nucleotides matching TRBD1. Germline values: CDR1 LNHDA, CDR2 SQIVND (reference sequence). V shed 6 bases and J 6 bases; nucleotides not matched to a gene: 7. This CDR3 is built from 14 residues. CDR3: CASSQMQGAGELFF. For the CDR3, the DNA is TGTGCCAGTAGCCAAATGCAGGGGGCCGGGGAGCTGTTTTTT.

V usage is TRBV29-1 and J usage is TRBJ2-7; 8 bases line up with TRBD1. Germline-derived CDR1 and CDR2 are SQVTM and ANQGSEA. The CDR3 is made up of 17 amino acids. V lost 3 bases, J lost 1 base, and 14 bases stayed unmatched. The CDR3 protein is CSVDYLGAGDRSYEQYF. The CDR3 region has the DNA TGCAGCGTTGATTACCTGGGGGCCGGGGACAGGTCCTACGAGCAGTACTTC.

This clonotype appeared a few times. As DNA, the CDR3 is TGTGCCAGTAGTATAGCACCGGGTCGGGGCACTGAAGCTTTCTTT. The encoded protein is CASSIAPGRGTEAFF. This rearrangement joins TRBV19 to TRBJ1-1, with unresolved D. In germline, CDR1 is LNHDA, CDR2 SQIVND (reference sequence). The CDR3 runs 15 residues. Trimming pared 1 base from V and 4 bases from J, leaving 13 bases between.

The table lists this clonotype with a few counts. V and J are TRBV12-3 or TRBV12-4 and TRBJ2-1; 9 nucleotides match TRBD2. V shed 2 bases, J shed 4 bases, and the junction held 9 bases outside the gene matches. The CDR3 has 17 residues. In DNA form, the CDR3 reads TGTGCCAGCAGTTTATGGGCGGCGGGGGGGCCTTACAATGAGCAGTTCTTC. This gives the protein CASSLWAAGGPYNEQFF.

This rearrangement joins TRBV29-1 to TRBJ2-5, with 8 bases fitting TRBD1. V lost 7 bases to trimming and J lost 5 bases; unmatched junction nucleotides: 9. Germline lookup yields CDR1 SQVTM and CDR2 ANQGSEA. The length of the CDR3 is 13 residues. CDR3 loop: CSGGQGWRETQYF. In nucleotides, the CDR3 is TGCAGCGGTGGACAGGGATGGAGGGAGACCCAGTACTTC.

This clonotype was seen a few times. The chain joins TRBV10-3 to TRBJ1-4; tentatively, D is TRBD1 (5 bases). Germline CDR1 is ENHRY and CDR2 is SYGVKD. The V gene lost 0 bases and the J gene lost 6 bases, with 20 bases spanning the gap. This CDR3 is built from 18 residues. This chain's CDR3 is CAISESMFTGRPDEKLFF. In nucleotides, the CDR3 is TGTGCCATCAGTGAGTCGATGTTTACAGGTCGTCCGGATGAAAAACTGTTTTTT.

The CDR3 loop is CASSYSIGDRGTQAKNIQYF. CDR3 DNA: TGTGCCAGCAGTTACTCGATAGGGGACAGGGGTACCCAGGCCAAAAACATTCAGTACTTC. The V and J genes are TRBV6-2 or TRBV6-3 and TRBJ2-4; 10 positions match TRBD1. The V gene end was trimmed by 0 bases and the J gene end by 1 base; junction bases not matched to a gene: 12. In germline, CDR1 is MNHEY, CDR2 SVGEGT. The length of the CDR3 is 20 residues.

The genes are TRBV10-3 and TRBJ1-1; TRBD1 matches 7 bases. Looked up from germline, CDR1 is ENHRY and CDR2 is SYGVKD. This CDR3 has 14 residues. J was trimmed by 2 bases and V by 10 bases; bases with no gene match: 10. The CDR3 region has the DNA TGTGCCACAAAGACAGGGTCCCCAAACACTGAAGCTTTCTTT. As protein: CATKTGSPNTEAFF.

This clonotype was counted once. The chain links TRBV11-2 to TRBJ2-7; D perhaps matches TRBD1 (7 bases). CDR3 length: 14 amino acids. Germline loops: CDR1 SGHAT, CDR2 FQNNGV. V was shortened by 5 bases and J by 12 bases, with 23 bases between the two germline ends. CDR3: CASSQKGGTVSSYF. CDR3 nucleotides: TGTGCCAGCAGCCAAAAAGGCGGGACAGTCTCTTCGTACTTC.

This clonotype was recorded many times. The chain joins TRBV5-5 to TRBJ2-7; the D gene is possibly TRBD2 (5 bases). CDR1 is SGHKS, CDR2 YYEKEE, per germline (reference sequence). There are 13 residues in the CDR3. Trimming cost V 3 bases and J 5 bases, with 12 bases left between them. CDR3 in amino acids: CASSSSSVNEQYF. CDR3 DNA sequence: TGTGCCAGCAGCTCGAGTAGCGTCAACGAGCAGTACTTC. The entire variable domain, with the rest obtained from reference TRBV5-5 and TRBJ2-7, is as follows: DAGVTQSPTHLIKTRGQQVTLRCSPISGHKSVSWYQQVLGQGPQFIFQYYEKEERGRGNFPDRFSARQFPNYSSELNVNALLLGDSALYLCASSSSSVNEQYFGPGTRLTVT.

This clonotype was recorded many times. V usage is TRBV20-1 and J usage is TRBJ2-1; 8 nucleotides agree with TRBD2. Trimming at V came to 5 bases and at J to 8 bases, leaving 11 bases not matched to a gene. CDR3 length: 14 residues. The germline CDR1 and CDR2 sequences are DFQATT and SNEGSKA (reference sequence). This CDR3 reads CSAPAWTSTHEQFF. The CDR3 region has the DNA TGCAGTGCTCCCGCTTGGACTAGCACCCATGAGCAGTTCTTC.

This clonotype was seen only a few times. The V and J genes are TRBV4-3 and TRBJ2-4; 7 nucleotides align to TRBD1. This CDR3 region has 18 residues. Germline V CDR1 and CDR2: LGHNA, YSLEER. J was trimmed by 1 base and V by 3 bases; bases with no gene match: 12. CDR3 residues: CASSHLTTGLGAKNIQYF. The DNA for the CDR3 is TGCGCCAGCAGCCACCTAACGACAGGGTTAGGGGCCAAAAACATTCAGTACTTC.

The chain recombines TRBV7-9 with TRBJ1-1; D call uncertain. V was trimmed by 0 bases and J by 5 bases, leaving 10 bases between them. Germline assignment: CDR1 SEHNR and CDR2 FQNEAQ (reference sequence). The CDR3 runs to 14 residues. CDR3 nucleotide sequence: TGTGCCAGCAGCTTAGCCGAGGCGTCTACTGAAGCTTTCTTT. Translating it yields CASSLAEASTEAFF.

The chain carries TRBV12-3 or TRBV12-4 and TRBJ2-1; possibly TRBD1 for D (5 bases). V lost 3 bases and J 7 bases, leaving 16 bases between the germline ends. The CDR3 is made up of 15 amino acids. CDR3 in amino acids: CASSFLAGKRNEQFF. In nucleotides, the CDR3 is TGTGCCAGCAGTTTCCTGGCAGGGAAAAGGAATGAGCAGTTCTTC.

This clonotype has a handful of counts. As DNA, the CDR3 is TGCGCCAGTAGACCGACAGTCCAGACCACAGATACGCAGTATTTT. Its protein product is CASRPTVQTTDTQYF. J is TRBJ2-3 and V is TRBV5-1; maybe TRBD1 (5 bases). The germline V gene encodes CDR1 SGHRS and CDR2 YFSETQ. Trimming removed 8 bases from V and 2 bases from J, with 18 bases in between. The CDR3 has 15 residues.

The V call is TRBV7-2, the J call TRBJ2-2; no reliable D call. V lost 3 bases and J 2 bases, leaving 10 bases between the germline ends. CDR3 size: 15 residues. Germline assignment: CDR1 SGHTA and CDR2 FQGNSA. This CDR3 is CASSFSSSNTGELFF. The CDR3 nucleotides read TGTGCCAGCAGCTTTTCCAGCTCTAACACCGGGGAGCTGTTTTTT. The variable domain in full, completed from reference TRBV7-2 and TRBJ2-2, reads GAGVSQSPSNKVTEKGKDVELRCDPISGHTALYWYRQSLGQGLEFLIYFQGNSAPDKSGLPSDRFSAERTGGSVSTLTIQRTQQEDSAVYLCASSFSSSNTGELFFGEGSRLTVL.

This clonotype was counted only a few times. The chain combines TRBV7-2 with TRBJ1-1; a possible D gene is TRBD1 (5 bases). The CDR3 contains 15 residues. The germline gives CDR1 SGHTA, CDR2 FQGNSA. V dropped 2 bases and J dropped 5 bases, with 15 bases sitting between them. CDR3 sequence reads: CASSLRGPLPTEAFF. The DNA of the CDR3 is TGTGCCAGCAGCTTAAGGGGACCGCTCCCAACTGAAGCTTTCTTT. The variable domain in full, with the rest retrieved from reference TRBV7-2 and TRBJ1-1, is GAGVSQSPSNKVTEKGKDVELRCDPISGHTALYWYRQSLGQGLEFLIYFQGNSAPDKSGLPSDRFSAERTGGSVSTLTIQRTQQEDSAVYLCASSLRGPLPTEAFFGQGTRLTVV.

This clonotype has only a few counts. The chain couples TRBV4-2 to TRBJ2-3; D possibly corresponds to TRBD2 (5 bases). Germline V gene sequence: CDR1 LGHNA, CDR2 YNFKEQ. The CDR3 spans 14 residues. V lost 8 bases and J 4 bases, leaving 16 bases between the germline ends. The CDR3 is CASRALLRADTQYF. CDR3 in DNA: TGTGCCAGCCGGGCCCTCTTGAGGGCAGATACGCAGTATTTT.

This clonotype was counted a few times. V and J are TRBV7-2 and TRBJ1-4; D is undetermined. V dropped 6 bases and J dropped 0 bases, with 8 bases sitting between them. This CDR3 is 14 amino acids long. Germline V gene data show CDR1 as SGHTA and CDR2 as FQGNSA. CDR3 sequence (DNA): TGTGCCAGCAGAGAGGTTCCAACTAATGAAAAACTGTTTTTT. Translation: CASREVPTNEKLFF.

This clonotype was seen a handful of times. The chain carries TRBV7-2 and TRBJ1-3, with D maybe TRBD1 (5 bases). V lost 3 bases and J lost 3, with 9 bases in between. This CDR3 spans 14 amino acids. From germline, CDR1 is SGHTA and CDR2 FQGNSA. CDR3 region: CASSFGQGGNTIYF. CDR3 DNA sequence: TGTGCCAGCAGCTTCGGGCAGGGTGGAAACACCATATATTTT.

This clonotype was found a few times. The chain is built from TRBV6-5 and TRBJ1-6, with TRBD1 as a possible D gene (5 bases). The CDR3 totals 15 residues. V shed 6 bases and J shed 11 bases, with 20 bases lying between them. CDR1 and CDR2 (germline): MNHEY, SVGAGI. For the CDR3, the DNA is TGTGCCAGCAGCGCGACCGGGACGGGAGAGACACCCCTCCACTTT. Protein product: CASSATGTGETPLHF.

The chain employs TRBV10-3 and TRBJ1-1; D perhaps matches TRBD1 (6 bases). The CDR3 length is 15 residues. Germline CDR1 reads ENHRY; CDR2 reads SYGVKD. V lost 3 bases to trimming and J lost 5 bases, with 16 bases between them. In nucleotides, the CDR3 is TGTGCCATCAGTGATGTCAGGGGAGGTACGACTGAAGCTTTCTTT. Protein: CAISDVRGGTTEAFF.

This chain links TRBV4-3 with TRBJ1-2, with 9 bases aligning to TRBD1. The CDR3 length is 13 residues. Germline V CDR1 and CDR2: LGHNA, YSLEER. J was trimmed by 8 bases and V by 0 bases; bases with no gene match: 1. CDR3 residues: CASSQDGQGGYTF. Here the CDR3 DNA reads TGCGCCAGCAGCCAAGATGGACAGGGGGGCTACACCTTC.

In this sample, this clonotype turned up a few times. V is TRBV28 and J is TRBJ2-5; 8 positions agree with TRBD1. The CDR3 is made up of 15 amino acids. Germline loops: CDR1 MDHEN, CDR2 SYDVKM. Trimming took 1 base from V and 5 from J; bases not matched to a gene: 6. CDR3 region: CASSLFGQGFETQYF. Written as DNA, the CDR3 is TGTGCCAGCAGTTTATTCGGACAGGGTTTTGAGACCCAGTACTTC.

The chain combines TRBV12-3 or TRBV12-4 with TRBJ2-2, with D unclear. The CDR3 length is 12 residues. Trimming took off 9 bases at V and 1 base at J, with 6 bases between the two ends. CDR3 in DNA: TGTGCCAGTTCAGGGAACACCGGGGAGCTGTTTTTT. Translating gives CASSGNTGELFF.

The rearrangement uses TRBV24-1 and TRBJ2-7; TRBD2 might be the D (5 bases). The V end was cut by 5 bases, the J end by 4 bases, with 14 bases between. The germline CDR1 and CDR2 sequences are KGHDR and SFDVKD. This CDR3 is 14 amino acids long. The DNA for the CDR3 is TGTGCCACCAGTGGCCTGGAGCGGCCTTACGAGCAGTACTTC. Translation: CATSGLERPYEQYF.